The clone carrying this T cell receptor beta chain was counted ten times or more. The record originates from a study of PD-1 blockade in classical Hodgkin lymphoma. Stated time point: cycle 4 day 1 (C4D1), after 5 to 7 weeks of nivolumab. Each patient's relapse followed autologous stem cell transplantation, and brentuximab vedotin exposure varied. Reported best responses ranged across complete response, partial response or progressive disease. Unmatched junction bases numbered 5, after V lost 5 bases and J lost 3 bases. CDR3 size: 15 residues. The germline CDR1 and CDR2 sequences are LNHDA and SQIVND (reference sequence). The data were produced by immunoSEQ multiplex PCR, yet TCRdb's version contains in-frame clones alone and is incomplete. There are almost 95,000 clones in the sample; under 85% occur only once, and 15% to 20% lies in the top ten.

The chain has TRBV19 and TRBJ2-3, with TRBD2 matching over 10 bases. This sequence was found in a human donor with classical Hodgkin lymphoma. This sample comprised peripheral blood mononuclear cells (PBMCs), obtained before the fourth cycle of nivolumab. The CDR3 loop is CASSPGTSATDTQYF. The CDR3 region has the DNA TGTGCCAGTAGTCCTGGGACTAGCGCGACAGATACGCAGTATTTT.